The rows below give T cell receptor beta chains drawn from one sample of a study of cytomegalovirus exposure and HLA in healthy donors. TCRdb's copy holds only in-frame clones and misses some; the assay was immunoSEQ multiplex PCR. The repertoire holds approximately 120,000 clones, with 76% as singletons. Sequenced sample: PBMCs. Source of these receptors: a man between 50 and 59 years old in good health and CMV-seronegative. Both conserved end residues are part of each CDR3. D genes are given only for firm matches. A clone size is listed for some rows: how often the clone was seen (once, few, many), or a class if it is expanded.

few	TRBJ1-2	-	TRBV5-6	TGTGCCAGCAGTTACAACAATCGAAACGTAAACTATGGCTACACCTTC	CASSYNNRNVNYGYTF
once	TRBJ1-1	TRBD1	TRBV5-1	TGCGCCAGCAGCTTGAGGGGGCAAGGGAACACTGAAGCTTTCTTT	CASSLRGQGNTEAFF
-	TRBJ1-2	-	TRBV2	TGTGCCAGCAGCCCTCGGGCGGGAGGGGTGAAGTATGGCTACACCTTC	CASSPRAGGVKYGYTF
few	TRBJ1-4	-	TRBV5-8	TGTGCCAGCAGCCCTCGGGAAGCAACTAATGAAAAACTGTTTTTT	CASSPREATNEKLFF
-	TRBJ1-4	-	TRBV19	TGTGCCAGCCATTTCAGGGGACGGGACGAAAAACTGTTTTTT	CASHFRGRDEKLFF
medium-sized	TRBJ1-1	-	TRBV5-1	TGCGCCAGCAGCCCCTCTGGGGGGTCTCCACAAGCTTTCTTT	CASSPSGGSPQAFF
-	TRBJ2-7	-	TRBV7-9	TGTGCCAGCAGCTTTGGGACAACTTTACACTACGAGCAGTACTTC	CASSFGTTLHYEQYF
-	TRBJ1-1	-	TRBV6-1	TGTGCCAGCAGTTCTATTTGGGAAGCTTTCTTT	CASSSIWEAFF
-	TRBJ2-1	TRBD2	TRBV28	TGTGCCAGCAAGTCTAGCGGGGGGGCCTATGAGCAGTTCTTC	CASKSSGGAYEQFF
-	TRBJ2-3	TRBD2	TRBV6-5	TGTGCCAGCAGCCAAGGACTAGCCACAGATACGCAGTATTTT	CASSQGLATDTQYF
few	TRBJ2-3	TRBD1	TRBV10-3	TGTGCCATCAGTAGCGGACAGGCCACTAGCACAGATACGCAGTATTTT	CAISSGQATSTDTQYF
-	TRBJ2-1	-	TRBV5-1	TGCGCCAGCAGCTTGGAAGAGAGGGTCGTCGATGAGCAGTTCTTC	CASSLEERVVDEQFF
-	TRBJ1-3	TRBD1	TRBV27	TGTGCCAGCAGTTGGGGGGGGGACAGGGCCCTCGGGGCTGGAAACACCATATATTTT	CASSWGGDRALGAGNTIYF
-	TRBJ1-4	-	TRBV4-1	TGCGCCAGCAGCCAAGTGCCCCGGGTGGAAAAACTGTTTTTT	CASSQVPRVEKLFF
-	TRBJ1-1	-	TRBV18	TGTGCCAGCTCACCACTTTCAGGGCGCGAGGCTTTCTTT	CASSPLSGREAFF
few	TRBJ2-1	-	TRBV6-1	TGTGCCAGCAGCCAGGGCCAATACTCCTACAATGAGCAGTTCTTC	CASSQGQYSYNEQFF
-	TRBJ2-5	-	TRBV2	TGTGCCAGCAGTGACTCCCCCGGGGAGACCCAGTACTTC	CASSDSPGETQYF
-	TRBJ1-2	TRBD1	TRBV18	TGTGCCAGCTCACCAAAACAGGGGAGCGGCTACACCTTC	CASSPKQGSGYTF
-	TRBJ2-2	-	TRBV5-1	TGCGCCAGCAGCCAAAACACCGGGGAGCTGTTTTTT	CASSQNTGELFF
-	TRBJ2-7	TRBD1	TRBV9	TGTGCCAGCACCCCGACAGGGACAGGGCTCTACGAGCAGTACTTC	CASTPTGTGLYEQYF
once	TRBJ1-2	-	TRBV6-1	TGTGCCAGCTCTCTTCCGGGGGAATATGGCTACACCTTC	CASSLPGEYGYTF
-	TRBJ2-1	TRBD2	TRBV10-3	TGTGCCATCAGTGCGCGGGGGAGCAACAATGAGCAGTTCTTC	CAISARGSNNEQFF
-	TRBJ2-1	-	TRBV23-1	TGCGCCAGCAGTCACGACAGGTCGAGTGAGCAGTTCTTC	CASSHDRSSEQFF
-	TRBJ2-7	-	TRBV5-6	TGTGCCAGCAGCCCGTACAGATCCTACGAGCAGTACTTC	CASSPYRSYEQYF
-	TRBJ1-2	TRBD1	TRBV7-6	TGTGCCAGCAGCCCGGGGACAGTCTATGACTACACCTTC	CASSPGTVYDYTF
once	TRBJ2-2	TRBD1	TRBV29-1	TGCAGCGTTGAATTGGGCGCAGGGGGCAGGGCCGGGGAGCTGTTTTTT	CSVELGAGGRAGELFF
-	TRBJ2-3	-	TRBV7-9	TGTTCCAGCAGCTTAGAACCCAGGGGTATCATGGATACGCAGTATTTT	CSSSLEPRGIMDTQYF
few	TRBJ2-5	TRBD2	TRBV5-1	TGCGCCAGCAGCTTCACCGGGACTAGCGGGGCCTTCGGCGAGACCCAGTACTTC	CASSFTGTSGAFGETQYF
-	TRBJ2-1	TRBD2	TRBV2	TGTGCCAGCAGGGGAGGGGCCCTGAGGGATGAGCAGTTCTTC	CASRGGALRDEQFF
-	TRBJ1-1	-	TRBV15	TGTGCCACCAGCAGAGATGAATTAGGGGTCCCAAAAGGAGCTTTCTTT	CATSRDELGVPKGAFF
few	TRBJ1-5	TRBD1	TRBV13	TGTGCCAGCAGCTTAGGGACAGGGGGAAATCAGCCCCAGCATTTT	CASSLGTGGNQPQHF
-	TRBJ1-1	-	TRBV18	TGTGCCAGCTCACCACGGGCCGCGAACACTGAAGCTTTCTTT	CASSPRAANTEAFF
-	TRBJ2-6	-	TRBV7-3	TGTGCCAGCAGCTTAATCCCCTCCTCTGGGGCCAACGTCCTGACTTTC	CASSLIPSSGANVLTF
-	TRBJ1-2	TRBD1	TRBV6-1	TGTGCCAGCAGGAACTCGGACAGGGGAAGTGGCTACACCTTC	CASRNSDRGSGYTF
-	TRBJ2-5	TRBD2	TRBV4-3	TGCGCCAGCAGCCAAGATCACGGCGGGGGGTTCTACCAAGAGACCCAGTACTTC	CASSQDHGGGFYQETQYF